A selection of T cell receptor beta chains follows, all from one sample in a study of blood T cell repertoires in COVID-19. Using immunoSEQ multiplex PCR, the repertoire was profiled, and TCRdb retains in-frame clones only, with some absent. This sample yields 200,000 to 250,000 clones, of which roughly nine tenths are seen a single time; just over 2.5% belongs to the top ten. The sample comprised PBMCs or T cells enriched from blood (not recorded which). These receptors originate from a woman in her twenties or thirties who had recovered from COVID-19. Both conserved end residues are part of each CDR3. Fields, in order: clone size, D gene, J gene, V gene, CDR3 DNA, CDR3 protein. A D gene is named only where the DNA matches it firmly. Size is omitted from some rows. Given values are once, few, many or a class for expanded clones.

-,TRBD1,TRBJ2-2,TRBV5-5,TGTGCCAGCACCAGGACAGGGGGGAACACCGGGGAGCTGTTTTTT,CASTRTGGNTGELFF
-,TRBD1,TRBJ2-5,TRBV5-6,TGTGCCAGCAGCTTGGCCGGGACAGTGTTAGAGACCCAGTACTTC,CASSLAGTVLETQYF
-,TRBD1,TRBJ2-7,TRBV6-2/TRBV6-3,TGTGCCAGCAGTCCGGGACAGGGTGACGAGCAGTACTTC,CASSPGQGDEQYF
-,-,TRBJ1-2,TRBV7-9,TGTGCCAGCAGCTTGCTAGACAGACTCTATGGCTACACCTTC,CASSLLDRLYGYTF
-,-,TRBJ1-1,TRBV14,TGTGCCAGCAGCACCCGGACATCCCCGTACACTGAAGCTTTCTTT,CASSTRTSPYTEAFF
once,TRBD1,TRBJ2-1,TRBV11-3,TGTGCCAGCTCCCTCCGCCAGGGGGTTACCAATGAGCAGTTCTTC,CASSLRQGVTNEQFF
-,TRBD2,TRBJ2-1,TRBV9,TGTGCCAGCAGCTCAGCCGCGGGGGGGTACAATGAGCAGTTCTTC,CASSSAAGGYNEQFF
-,-,TRBJ1-1,TRBV4-1,TGCGCCAGCAGCCAACCGTCAGCAGGGAGGTCGAACACTGAAGCTTTCTTT,CASSQPSAGRSNTEAFF
-,-,TRBJ2-7,TRBV7-8,TGTGCCAGCAGCCCGGGGCGGGGGCAGGACGAGCAGTACTTC,CASSPGRGQDEQYF
-,-,TRBJ1-1,TRBV7-9,TGTGCCAGCACCTCCCTCAGGGGTCGGAAGACTGAAGCTTTCTTT,CASTSLRGRKTEAFF
-,-,TRBJ2-7,TRBV5-1,TGCGCCAGCAGCTTCTCCCCAGGGGGGTCCTACGAGCAGTACTTC,CASSFSPGGSYEQYF
-,TRBD2,TRBJ2-1,TRBV6-2/TRBV6-3,TGTGCCAGCAGTCAGACTAGCGGGGGGAGGACTGAGCAGTTCTTC,CASSQTSGGRTEQFF
-,-,TRBJ1-1,TRBV18,TGTGCCAGCTCACTAGGGGAAATGAACACTGAAGCTTTCTTT,CASSLGEMNTEAFF
-,TRBD1,TRBJ1-3,TRBV18,TGTGCCAGCTCATCCCGGACAGGCCGCTCTGGAAACACCATATATTTT,CASSSRTGRSGNTIYF
-,-,TRBJ2-2,TRBV4-3,TGCGCCAGCAGCCTTAGGTTCGCAGACTTGAACACCGGGGAGCTGTTTTTT,CASSLRFADLNTGELFF
-,-,TRBJ2-5,TRBV18,TGTGCCAGCTCACCACCAACACAAGAGACCCAGTACTTC,CASSPPTQETQYF
-,-,TRBJ1-2,TRBV6-5,TGTGCCAGCAGTTACTCCGGGGATGGCTACACCTTC,CASSYSGDGYTF
-,TRBD2,TRBJ2-1,TRBV27,TGTGCCAGCAGTCTGTCCTTCGGTGTGAGCGGGGGCCTACAACTCTCCTACAATGAGCAGTTCTTC,CASSLSFGVSGGLQLSYNEQFF
-,-,TRBJ1-2,TRBV20-1,TGCAGTGCTAGAGAGGCGGATGGCTACACCTTC,CSAREADGYTF
few,-,TRBJ2-3,TRBV7-9,TGTGCCAGCAGCTTTCCAAGTCATGTAGCTAGCACAGATACGCAGTATTTT,CASSFPSHVASTDTQYF
-,TRBD1,TRBJ1-6,TRBV19,TGTGCCAGTAGCATACAGGGGGCTCGAAATTCACCCCTCCACTTT,CASSIQGARNSPLHF
-,-,TRBJ1-1,TRBV18,TGTGCCAGCTCACTCCTGGGGGAGGTTGGCACTGAAGCTTTCTTT,CASSLLGEVGTEAFF
-,-,TRBJ1-2,TRBV2,TGTGCCAGCAGTGAAAAGAGGGTTGCTGGCTACACCTTC,CASSEKRVAGYTF
-,-,TRBJ2-7,TRBV5-6,TGTGCCAGCAGCGGGATTTGGGGGGACGAGCAGTACTTC,CASSGIWGDEQYF
-,TRBD2,TRBJ2-3,TRBV6-2/TRBV6-3,TGTGCCAGCAGTTACGGGGGACTAGAGGTGGATACGCAGTATTTT,CASSYGGLEVDTQYF
once,-,TRBJ2-5,TRBV25-1,TGTGCCAGCAGCCCTAGGCTAGCCGGTCAAGAGACCCAGTACTTC,CASSPRLAGQETQYF
-,TRBD1,TRBJ1-2,TRBV20-1,TGCAGTGCTAGTCCTCCGGGACAGTCCAGTGTCTATGGCTACACCTTC,CSASPPGQSSVYGYTF
-,-,TRBJ2-7,TRBV5-1,TGCGCCAGCAGCTTGACAGGCCAGCAGTACTTC,CASSLTGQQYF
few,-,TRBJ2-5,TRBV2,TGTGCCAGCAGTGAAAAACCCCAGGGGTACCAAGAGACCCAGTACTTC,CASSEKPQGYQETQYF
-,TRBD1,TRBJ2-7,TRBV10-3,TGTGCCACCAAACAGGGGGCGCTCCACGAGCAGTACTTC,CATKQGALHEQYF
-,-,TRBJ1-2,TRBV10-3,TGTGCCATCAGTGAACAGAACTATGGCTACACCTTC,CAISEQNYGYTF
once,-,TRBJ1-5,TRBV25-1,TGTGCCAGCAGTGATGACAGGCTCAATCAGCCCCAGCATTTT,CASSDDRLNQPQHF
-,-,TRBJ2-7,TRBV4-1,TGCGCCAGCAGCCAAGATCAGGACAGAAGCTCCTACGAGCAGTACTTC,CASSQDQDRSSYEQYF
-,-,TRBJ2-7,TRBV20-1,TGCAGTGCTAGTCTGGAGGTGAGCCTCTACGAGCAGTACTTC,CSASLEVSLYEQYF
-,-,TRBJ2-5,TRBV5-1,TGCGCCAGCAGCTTGGACAGAGGGCTTCAAGAGACCCAGTACTTC,CASSLDRGLQETQYF
-,-,TRBJ1-2,TRBV19,TGTGCCAGTAGTATGTCCCGGGACACCCAAGGCTACACCTTC,CASSMSRDTQGYTF
-,TRBD2,TRBJ2-3,TRBV19,TGTGCCAGTAGTAAGACTAGCCCAGATACGCAGTATTTT,CASSKTSPDTQYF
few,-,TRBJ1-1,TRBV4-1,TGCGCCAGCAGCCCATTAGGGGACACTGAAGCTTTCTTT,CASSPLGDTEAFF
-,TRBD1,TRBJ2-7,TRBV18,TGTGCCAGCTCACCATCGGGGCAGGGGGTATCCGAGCAGTACTTC,CASSPSGQGVSEQYF
-,-,TRBJ1-4,TRBV11-2,TGTGCCAGCAGCTTAGGTCCCAGGGGACGTAATGAAAAACTGTTTTTT,CASSLGPRGRNEKLFF
-,TRBD2,TRBJ2-1,TRBV6-4,TGTGCCAGCAGCCCTACGGGACTAGCGGGGGGGGAGCAGTTCTTC,CASSPTGLAGGEQFF
-,TRBD2,TRBJ2-3,TRBV7-2,TGTGCCAGCAGCTTAGTCCAGCGGGGCGGTGCAGATACGCAGTATTTT,CASSLVQRGGADTQYF
-,-,TRBJ2-5,TRBV18,TGTGCCAGCTCAACAGGGTACCCAGGGACCCAGTACTTC,CASSTGYPGTQYF
few,TRBD1,TRBJ1-2,TRBV2,TGTGCCAGCACCCTTACGGGACAGTACTATGGCTACACCTTC,CASTLTGQYYGYTF
few,TRBD1,TRBJ1-2,TRBV15,TGTGCCACCAGCAGAGACCACGGTTCCCAGGGGGCGCGTGGCTACACCTTC,CATSRDHGSQGARGYTF
once,-,TRBJ1-2,TRBV5-5,TGTGCCAGCAGTCCTCAACAGGGTAACTATGGCTACACCTTC,CASSPQQGNYGYTF
-,-,TRBJ2-7,TRBV5-1,TGCGCCAGCAGCTTGGAGGGGACTTCACTTTACGAGCAGTACTTC,CASSLEGTSLYEQYF
-,-,TRBJ1-4,TRBV6-5,TGTGCCAGCAGCCCAGGGAATGAAAAACTGTTTTTT,CASSPGNEKLFF
-,-,TRBJ2-3,TRBV24-1,TGTGCCACCAGTGAGTCCGGGACAAATAGCACAGATACGCAGTATTTT,CATSESGTNSTDTQYF
-,TRBD2,TRBJ2-5,TRBV3-1/TRBV3-2,TGTGCCAGCAGCCAAGAAGGCCTAGCGGTGTACTTC,CASSQEGLAVYF
-,-,TRBJ1-1,TRBV2,TGTGCCAGCAACTGGGGCGCCAACACTGAAGCTTTCTTT,CASNWGANTEAFF
-,-,TRBJ1-3,TRBV12-5,TGTGCTAGTGGTTTGGTTCTAGGACTCAGCTCTGGAAACACCATATATTTT,CASGLVLGLSSGNTIYF
-,TRBD1,TRBJ1-1,TRBV10-2,TGCGCCAGTGGACTTGACAGGGGACCAAAGCAACCGAGAAAGCTGAACACTGAAGCTTTCTTT,CASGLDRGPKQPRKLNTEAFF
few,TRBD2,TRBJ2-5,TRBV6-5,TGTGCCAGCCGATCTAGCGGGGTCAAAGAGACCCAGTACTTC,CASRSSGVKETQYF
-,TRBD1,TRBJ1-3,TRBV9,TGTGCCAGCAGCGTCACAGGGGTGGCTGGAAACACCATATATTTT,CASSVTGVAGNTIYF
-,-,TRBJ2-3,TRBV11-3,TGTGCCAGCAGCCCCCTCTACACAGATACGCAGTATTTT,CASSPLYTDTQYF
once,TRBD1,TRBJ1-5,TRBV7-8,TGTGCCAGCAGCGCGACAGGGGGCAATCAGCCCCAGCATTTT,CASSATGGNQPQHF
-,TRBD1,TRBJ1-5,TRBV19,TGTGCCAGTACCAAAACGGGACAGGGAAATCAGCCCCAGCATTTT,CASTKTGQGNQPQHF
-,-,TRBJ1-5,TRBV10-3,TGTGCCATCAGTGAGTTTGCAGGGAATCAGCCCCAGCATTTT,CAISEFAGNQPQHF
-,TRBD1,TRBJ1-6,TRBV3-1/TRBV3-2,TGTGCCAGTAGGGGACAGGGGAATTCACCCCTCCACTTT,CASRGQGNSPLHF